The present T cell receptor beta chain was sequenced within a study of cytomegalovirus exposure and HLA in healthy donors. As for the study in general: Around 180 million T cells yielded 117 million unique TCR beta sequences in earlier analysis.

For this clone: Its antigen is as yet unknown.

PCR amplification relied on 60 Vbeta primers (plus 13 Jbeta primers). Measured with immunoSEQ multiplex PCR; TCRdb has only the in-frame clones, and not every one. This table holds 200,000 or so clones, over 65% found once. Findings of the study overall: The investigators catalogued 164 TCR beta chains as cytomegalovirus-associated. A link between a missense DCLRE1C variant and TCR beta V- and J-gene trimming emerged from a later analysis.

CDR3 size: 16 residues. Trimming removed 2 bases at V and 5 bases at J, with 16 bases between. Germline assignment: CDR1 KGHSH and CDR2 LQKENI. The donors comprised healthy bone marrow donors. The chain combines TRBV18 with TRBJ2-1; possibly TRBD2 for D (6 bases). The sample comprised PBMCs. This clonotype was obtained from a human donor in good health. CDR3: CASSPGTGRPHNEQFF. The CDR3 DNA sequence: TGTGCCAGCTCACCAGGGACGGGGAGGCCTCACAATGAGCAGTTCTTC.